One and the same sample provided the 29 T cell receptor beta chains below, sequenced in a study of CD8+ T cells in alopecia areata (dated by TCRdb to between 2017 and 2018). The time point label here, explained by the study, means: baseline before oral tofacitinib. From alopecia areata patients, peripheral blood was collected along with lesional scalp punch biopsies. Library method: the immunoSEQ multiplex PCR assay. For TCR sequencing, RNA was extracted from every sample and reverse transcribed into cDNA to serve as template. TCRdb obtained this table from immuneACCESS and retained in-frame rearrangements with V and J assigned. These tables miss some clones; where compared with another copy, unresolved V genes account for less than half of the shortfall, and the remainder is unexplained. This sample lists thousands of clones; approximately 60% were detected once. Clones ranked in the top ten supply 16% of the sample.

The material was skin, obtained at week 0. The origin of the receptors is a human donor with alopecia areata.

A few counts support this clone. The chain uses TRBV29-1 and TRBJ2-3; D is uncertain. Germline values: CDR1 SQVTM, CDR2 ANQGSEA. The CDR3 has 13 residues. V lost 1 base and J 1 base, leaving 6 bases between the germline ends. The DNA for the CDR3 is TGCAGCGTTGAAGTCCAGGGCACAGATACGCAGTATTTT. The encoded protein is CSVEVQGTDTQYF.

The V call is TRBV4-3, the J call TRBJ2-1; D is ambiguous. Germline CDR1 reads LGHNA; CDR2 reads YSLEER. This CDR3 is built from 17 residues. V lost 1 base, J lost 0 bases, and 13 bases lay in between. CDR3 loop: CASSQGPVLSSYNEQFF. For the CDR3, the DNA is TGCGCCAGCAGCCAAGGGCCGGTTCTAAGCTCCTACAATGAGCAGTTCTTC.

The chain carries TRBV5-1 and TRBJ2-1; TRBD2 matches 10 bases. The J segment lost 9 bases and the V segment lost 0 bases, leaving 6 bases of the junction unmatched. Germline CDR1 and CDR2: SGHRS and YFSETQ. The CDR3 has 15 residues. The CDR3, as DNA: TGCGCCAGCAGCTTGGGGGAGCGGGGGGGCCTTGAGCAGTTCTTC. Amino acids: CASSLGERGGLEQFF.

This chain joins TRBV13 and TRBJ2-3; D may be TRBD1 (6 bases). The V gene's germline CDR1 is PRHDT and CDR2 FYEKMQ (reference sequence). Trimming removed 4 bases at V and 4 bases at J, with 18 bases between. This CDR3 has 16 residues. CDR3 DNA sequence: TGTGCCAGCAGCTCTTTACTCACAGGGTATGCAGATACGCAGTATTTT. This translates into CASSSLLTGYADTQYF.

This clone was counted a few times. The CDR3 sequence is CASSSTGRTGGSGNTIYF. Here the CDR3 DNA reads TGTGCCAGCAGCTCGACAGGGAGAACCGGGGGCTCTGGAAACACCATATATTTT. This chain connects TRBV7-8 to TRBJ1-3; the match to TRBD1 covers 7 bases. The ends lost 4 bases at V and 0 bases at J; junction bases unmatched: 12. The CDR3 contains 18 residues. Germline CDR1 SGHVS, CDR2 FQNEAQ.

The genes are TRBV27 and TRBJ2-3; possibly TRBD1 for D (5 bases). The CDR3 has 14 amino acids. Germline CDR1 and CDR2: MNHEY and SMNVEV (reference sequence). V lost 5 bases to trimming and J lost 3 bases, with 12 bases between them. Here the CDR3 DNA reads TGTGCCAGCAGTCCCGACAGAAGGACAGATACGCAGTATTTT. This encodes CASSPDRRTDTQYF.

This chain links TRBV27 with TRBJ1-5; D is unclear. The germline V gene encodes CDR1 MNHEY and CDR2 SMNVEV (reference sequence). The CDR3 spans 15 residues. V was shortened by 5 bases and J by 3 bases, with 14 bases between the two germline ends. CDR3: CASSPGNSVNQPQHF. The CDR3 DNA is TGTGCCAGCAGTCCGGGAAACAGTGTCAATCAGCCCCAGCATTTT.

The chain combines TRBV14 with TRBJ1-1; D remains ambiguous. In germline, CDR1 is SGHDN, CDR2 FVKESK. V shed 1 base and J shed 0 bases, with 9 bases lying between them. This CDR3 is 15 amino acids long. The CDR3 DNA reads as TGTGCCAGCAGCCAAGGAAACAGCTTGAACACTGAAGCTTTCTTT. Its translation: CASSQGNSLNTEAFF.

The chain recombines TRBV7-6 with TRBJ2-2; D is uncertain. Germline CDR1 reads SGHVS; CDR2 reads FNYEAQ. The CDR3 has 15 residues. Trimming removed 6 bases at V and 1 base at J, with 12 bases between. The CDR3 reads CASRPGTKNTGELFF. DNA for the CDR3: TGTGCCAGCAGACCCGGTACCAAGAACACCGGGGAGCTGTTTTTT.

The rearrangement joins TRBV14 to TRBJ2-3; D is possibly TRBD1 (5 bases). The V gene lost 3 bases and the J gene lost 0 bases, with 19 bases spanning the gap. This CDR3 comprises 18 residues. Germline assignment: CDR1 SGHDN and CDR2 FVKESK. CDR3 sequence (DNA): TGTGCCAGCAGCCACTCTTGGGGCAGGGCTTATAGCACAGATACGCAGTATTTT. It translates to CASSHSWGRAYSTDTQYF.

V and J are TRBV6-5 and TRBJ1-1; 10 bases map to TRBD1. The CDR3 runs to 14 residues. Germline CDR1 MNHEY, CDR2 SVGAGI. V was clipped by 6 bases and J by 9 bases; unmatched bases: 10. The CDR3 reads CASSRTGGNDKAFF. The CDR3 DNA follows: TGTGCCAGCAGCCGGACAGGGGGAAACGATAAAGCTTTCTTT.

This clone has only a few counts. This chain joins TRBV19 and TRBJ2-7; tentatively, D is TRBD2 (6 bases). The V end was cut by 8 bases, the J end by 2 bases, with 16 bases between. The CDR3 length is 14 residues. The germline V gene encodes CDR1 LNHDA and CDR2 SQIVND (reference sequence). CDR3 nucleotide sequence: TGTGCCAGTTCTTCGGTGGGAGGCCCCTACGAGCAGTACTTC. Amino acid sequence: CASSSVGGPYEQYF.

The chain uses TRBV19 and TRBJ2-4; perhaps D is TRBD1 or TRBD2 (6 bases each). The CDR3 length is 17 residues. CDR1 is LNHDA and CDR2 is SQIVND in the germline V gene (reference sequence). V dropped 9 bases and J dropped 0 bases, with 21 bases sitting between them. CDR3 DNA sequence: TGTGCCAGAACTGGGGGGCAGGGATCGCTAGCCAAAAACATTCAGTACTTC. Protein: CARTGGQGSLAKNIQYF.

This CDR3 is CASTLYSGQPQHF. CDR3 in DNA: TGCGCCAGCACCCTCTATTCAGGCCAGCCCCAGCATTTT. The rearrangement uses TRBV10-2 and TRBJ1-5, with D uncertain. The CDR3 extends over 13 amino acids. V was shortened by 7 bases and J by 7 bases, with 14 bases between the two germline ends. Germline V CDR1 and CDR2: WSHSY, SAAADI.

The rearrangement joins TRBV4-1 to TRBJ1-3, with D maybe TRBD1 (6 bases). The germline V and J ends were trimmed by 0 bases and 4 bases, with 10 bases remaining between them. Germline values: CDR1 MGHRA, CDR2 YSYEKL. CDR3 length: 15 residues. CDR3 in amino acids: CASSQDRTVGNTIYF. CDR3 bases: TGCGCCAGCAGCCAAGATAGGACAGTAGGAAACACCATATATTTT.

The V gene is TRBV6-5, the J gene TRBJ2-2, with D tentatively TRBD2 (6 bases). V lost 1 base and J lost 2, with 11 bases in between. The CDR3 length is 16 residues. Germline assignment: CDR1 MNHEY and CDR2 SVGAGI. The CDR3 reads CASSYFTSLNTGELFF. The CDR3 bases are TGTGCCAGCAGTTACTTCACTAGCCTAAACACCGGGGAGCTGTTTTTT.

The V call is TRBV4-1, the J call TRBJ2-7, with D unclear. Trimming shortened V by 4 bases and J by 0 bases, and 13 bases separated the two germline ends. The CDR3 is made up of 15 amino acids. CDR1 is MGHRA, CDR2 YSYEKL, per germline. CDR3 in DNA: TGCGCCAGCAGCCCCGCGTGGTGGGACTCCTACGAGCAGTACTTC. It encodes CASSPAWWDSYEQYF.

J is TRBJ2-3 and V is TRBV6-1, with D maybe TRBD2 (6 bases). V was cut by 5 bases and J by 1 base, with 13 bases left in between. Germline V gene data show CDR1 as MNHNS and CDR2 as SASEGT. This CDR3 has 15 residues. The CDR3, as DNA: TGTGCCAGCAGTACCCGGGACTCTCGCACAGATACGCAGTATTTT. It encodes CASSTRDSRTDTQYF.

CDR3 in amino acids: CASSQLSSPYEQYF. CDR3 DNA sequence: TGTGCCAGCAGCCAACTTTCTAGCCCCTACGAGCAGTACTTC. The chain combines TRBV14 with TRBJ2-5; a weak D match, TRBD2 (5 bases). The assigned J gene may be wrong: the sequence end matches TRBJ2-7 better. Germline CDR1 SGHDN, CDR2 FVKESK. The CDR3 runs 14 residues.

The chain couples TRBV18 to TRBJ1-2, with 9 nucleotides matching TRBD1. Germline loops: CDR1 KGHSH, CDR2 LQKENI. The CDR3 spans 18 residues. J lost 0 bases, V lost 5 bases, and 13 bases had no gene match. The CDR3 region is CASSSLGQGNSPNYGYTF. The CDR3 DNA reads as TGTGCCAGCTCATCCCTGGGACAGGGCAACTCTCCTAACTATGGCTACACCTTC.

V is TRBV7-2 and J is TRBJ2-7; D not certain. Germline V gene data show CDR1 as SGHTA and CDR2 as FQGNSA. This CDR3 contains 15 residues. Trimming left V 5 bases short and J 0 bases short, with 14 bases between. The CDR3 loop is CASSVDMTYSYEQYF. CDR3 bases: TGTGCCAGCAGCGTCGACATGACCTACTCCTACGAGCAGTACTTC.

The table lists this clone with a few counts. The gene calls are TRBV6-5 and TRBJ2-3; D not certain. The CDR3 covers 15 residues. V was shortened by 7 bases and J by 4 bases, with 18 bases between the two germline ends. The germline V gene has CDR1 MNHEY and CDR2 SVGAGI. CDR3 DNA sequence: TGTGCCAGCAAACCCCAGAGCCCCGGAGCAGATACGCAGTATTTT. It specifies CASKPQSPGADTQYF.

The V and J genes are TRBV7-2 and TRBJ1-2, with D hard to call. The V end lost 6 bases, the J end lost 6 bases, and 17 bases lay between the germline ends. Germline CDR1 reads SGHTA; CDR2 reads FQGNSA. The CDR3 runs to 14 residues. The CDR3 spells CASSHPTARDGYTF. Written as DNA, the CDR3 is TGTGCCAGCAGTCACCCAACGGCGAGGGATGGCTACACCTTC.

This clone was seen just once. V is TRBV9 and J is TRBJ1-2; the D is unclear. There are 12 residues in the CDR3. Germline V gives CDR1 SGDLS, CDR2 YYNGEE. V dropped 4 bases and J dropped 8 bases, with 12 bases sitting between them. The CDR3 region has the DNA TGTGCCAGCAGCCACTATGTCGGCGGCTACACCTTC. This gives the protein CASSHYVGGYTF.

The CDR3 sequence: CASSLNGGNTDTQYF. The CDR3 nucleotides read TGTGCCAGCAGCTTGAACGGCGGGAACACAGATACGCAGTATTTT. This sequence joins TRBV5-6 and TRBJ2-3, with a possible D match to TRBD2 (6 bases). The V and J ends lost 1 base and 2 bases respectively, with 11 bases between them. This CDR3 has 15 amino acids. Germline CDR1 is SGHDT and CDR2 is YYEEEE.

This clone was counted only a few times. V is TRBV7-2 and J is TRBJ2-7; D might be TRBD2 (6 bases). This CDR3 has 14 amino acids. The ends were cut back, 3 bases at V and 0 bases at J, with 9 bases in the middle. Per germline, CDR1 SGHTA and CDR2 FQGNSA. The CDR3 spells CASSLVDYSYEQYF. The CDR3 bases are TGTGCCAGCAGCTTGGTGGACTACTCCTACGAGCAGTACTTC.

This clone appeared once. The chain joins TRBV9 to TRBJ2-7; TRBD1 matches 8 bases. The V gene end was trimmed by 3 bases and the J gene end by 1 base; junction bases not matched to a gene: 3. Germline loops: CDR1 SGDLS, CDR2 YYNGEE. The CDR3 extends over 14 amino acids. CDR3 protein: CASSAGQASYEQYF. As DNA, the CDR3 is TGTGCCAGCAGCGCGGGACAGGCGTCCTACGAGCAGTACTTC.

The rearrangement links TRBV14 to TRBJ2-7; D is uncertain. V was cut by 0 bases and J by 5 bases, with 26 bases left in between. This CDR3 comprises 19 residues. The germline V gene encodes CDR1 SGHDN and CDR2 FVKESK. The CDR3 sequence: CASSQDSMAGFILGDEQYF. For the CDR3, the DNA is TGTGCCAGCAGCCAAGATAGTATGGCAGGCTTTATCTTAGGTGACGAGCAGTACTTC.

The table lists this clone with a few counts. The chain recombines TRBV5-4 with TRBJ2-7; 9 positions agree with TRBD1. V shed 4 bases, J shed 0 bases, and the junction held 8 bases outside the gene matches. CDR1 SGHNT and CDR2 YYREEE come from the germline V gene (reference sequence). The CDR3 contains 16 residues. CDR3 amino acids: CASSGDRGFTSYEQYF. The CDR3 DNA follows: TGTGCCAGCAGCGGTGACAGGGGGTTTACCTCCTACGAGCAGTACTTC.